These 3 T cell receptor beta chains were sequenced from one sample in a study of T cells in localized non-small cell lung cancer. TCRdb's copy holds only in-frame clones and misses some; the assay was immunoSEQ multiplex PCR. The table includes 15,000 to 20,000 clones, 90% detected once. Sequencing used peripheral blood mononuclear cells, obtained before any cancer treatment. The receptors here all came from a woman aged 35 to 75 with stage III lung adenocarcinoma.

This clone was observed a single time. As DNA, the CDR3 is TGTGCCAGCCAATTGGCAGGGGGTACCTACGAGCAGTACTTC. This encodes CASQLAGGTYEQYF. The rearrangement links TRBV6-1 to TRBJ2-7; 7 bases agree with TRBD1. Germline loops: CDR1 MNHNS, CDR2 SASEGT. With V trimmed by 8 bases and J by 2 bases, 9 bases remained unmatched. The CDR3 totals 14 residues.

Only a few counts were recorded for this clone. J is TRBJ1-5 and V is TRBV7-6; D gene ambiguous. There are 13 residues in the CDR3. V lost 4 bases to trimming and J lost 3 bases, with 7 bases between them. Germline V gene sequence: CDR1 SGHVS, CDR2 FNYEAQ. The CDR3 sequence: CASSSQHNQPQHF. The DNA of the CDR3 is TGTGCCAGCAGCTCACAACACAATCAGCCCCAGCATTTT.

The genes are TRBV11-2 and TRBJ2-2; D might be TRBD1 or TRBD2, each matching 6 bases. Per germline, CDR1 SGHAT and CDR2 FQNNGV. CDR3 length equals 15 residues. Trimming took 1 base from V and 7 from J, leaving 13 bases between them. The CDR3 spells CASSLVQGGIGELFF. In DNA, the CDR3 is TGTGCCAGCAGCTTAGTACAGGGAGGAATCGGGGAGCTGTTTTTT.